This T cell receptor beta chain was identified in a study of cytomegalovirus exposure and HLA in healthy donors. Primers for the PCR totalled 60 Vbeta and 13 Jbeta. TCRdb's copy holds only in-frame clones and misses some; the assay was immunoSEQ multiplex PCR. The repertoire holds 150,000 to 200,000 clones, 70% to 90% seen once, with under 2% in the top ten. Germline V lookup: CDR1 SGHNT, CDR2 YENEEA. This CDR3 contains 15 residues. J gave up 9 bases and V 4 bases, and 11 bases lay outside the gene matches. Sequenced material: PBMCs. V gene TRBV11-3 combines with J gene TRBJ2-1; 8 nucleotides agree with TRBD2. The clonotype was recovered from a woman aged 18-29 years in good health and CMV-seronegative. The CDR3 DNA reads as TGTGCCAGCAGCTATCAGGAGGGACTAGTATTTGAGCAGTTCTTC. This encodes CASSYQEGLVFEQFF.